This is a list of T cell receptor beta chains from one sample in a study of T cells in Graves' hyperthyroidism and ophthalmopathy. MiXCR, run by TCRdb on the multiplex PCR reads, gives a single entry per CDR3 protein. The top ten hold about 16% of the sample, which has 530,000 or so distinct CDR3 sequences, approximately 17% seen once. Sequencing was done on a sample of blood. The receptors originated from a woman under 30 with Graves' ophthalmopathy. Both conserved end residues are part of each CDR3. The D gene is left open where the match is weak. Some rows mark clone size as missing; the rest say once, few, many or name a class of expanded clone.

>many|NA|TRBJ1-2|TRBV6-1
TGTGCCAGCAGCTCCGTTGCAGGGACTAACTATGGCTACACCTTC
CASSSVAGTNYGYTF
>NA|NA|TRBJ1-1|TRBV28
TGTGCCAGTCCGGGACTGGGAGCCACTGAAGCTTTCTTT
CASPGLGATEAFF
>few|NA|TRBJ1-1|TRBV6-2/TRBV6-3
TGTGCCAGCAACGAGGGATGGACTGAAGCTTTCTTT
CASNEGWTEAFF
>many|NA|TRBJ1-5|TRBV5-5
TGTGCCAGCAGCTTGGCACAGGCACGTCAGCCCCAGCATTTT
CASSLAQARQPQHF
>NA|NA|TRBJ2-7|TRBV6-1
TGTGCCAGCAGGGGCCGGGAGGAGCAGTACTTC
CASRGREEQYF
>many|NA|TRBJ2-3|TRBV20-1
TGCAGTGCTAGAGATTCACAGGTCTCAGATACGCAGTATTTT
CSARDSQVSDTQYF
>NA|TRBD2|TRBJ2-7|TRBV20-1
TGCAGTGCTTCCCGACTAGCGGGGGCCTACGAGCAGTACTTC
CSASRLAGAYEQYF
>many|NA|TRBJ2-7|TRBV7-2
TGTGCCAGCAGCTTAGTACGCGAGCAGTACTTC
CASSLVREQYF
>NA|NA|TRBJ1-2|TRBV6-5
TGTGCCAGCAGTTACTCCCAAAACTATGGCTACACCTTC
CASSYSQNYGYTF
>many|NA|TRBJ1-3|TRBV30
TGTGCCTGGATGGATTGGGAGACTGGAAACACCATATATTTT
CAWMDWETGNTIYF
>NA|NA|TRBJ1-5|TRBV20-1
TGCAGTGCTTGCCCAGGGAGGGGCAATCAGCCCCAGCATTTT
CSACPGRGNQPQHF
>NA|NA|TRBJ1-2|TRBV12-3/TRBV12-4
TGTGCCAGCAGTTTAAACTCCGGCTATGGCTACACCTTC
CASSLNSGYGYTF
>NA|NA|TRBJ2-3|TRBV20-1
TGCAGTGCTAGAGGATACTTCGGGAGGGAGCCTAACACCGGGACAGGGTCAGATACGCAGTATTTT
CSARGYFGREPNTGTGSDTQYF
>many|NA|TRBJ1-2|TRBV6-1
TGTGCCAGCAGGCCGACGGGACGGTCGGTTGCTGGCTACACCTTC
CASRPTGRSVAGYTF
>NA|NA|TRBJ1-1|TRBV7-3
TGTGCCAGCAGCATGGGGAGCTCCAGGGAAGCTTTCTTT
CASSMGSSREAFF
>NA|NA|TRBJ1-2|TRBV27
TGTGCCAGCAGTCATTATTATGATTCCTCGGGGCCGCTCTATGGCTACACCTTC
CASSHYYDSSGPLYGYTF
>many|TRBD2|TRBJ2-5|TRBV28
TGTGCCAGCAGTTTGAGCGGGAGGGGGAAAGAGACCCAGTACTTC
CASSLSGRGKETQYF
>many|TRBD1|TRBJ1-6|TRBV7-8
TGTGCCAGCAGCCCGAGAACAGGGGTAGGGTCACCCCTCCACTTT
CASSPRTGVGSPLHF
>NA|NA|TRBJ2-5|TRBV14
TGTGCCAGCAGCCAAGTTAAACCAGGGACCCAAGGGTACCAAGAGACCCAGTACTTC
CASSQVKPGTQGYQETQYF
>many|TRBD1|TRBJ1-1|TRBV20-1
TGCAGTGCTAGGGACAGGGGGCCCAATGAAGCTTTCTTT
CSARDRGPNEAFF
>NA|NA|TRBJ1-3|TRBV4-2
TGTGCCAGCAGCCTTTTCACCGGGGAAGGAAACACCATATATTTT
CASSLFTGEGNTIYF
>NA|TRBD1|TRBJ2-1|TRBV9
TGTGCCAGCAGCCCCCGACAGGGTGTATCCTACAATGAGCAGTTCTTC
CASSPRQGVSYNEQFF
>many|NA|TRBJ2-2|TRBV11-2
TGTGCCAGCAGCTTGGAGCCAACCGGGGAGCTGTTTTTT
CASSLEPTGELFF
>many|NA|TRBJ1-5|TRBV27
TGTGCCAGCAGTTTGGTCGGGTCCGATCAGCCCCAGCATTTT
CASSLVGSDQPQHF
>many|NA|TRBJ1-5|TRBV7-9
TGTGCCAGCAGCTTAGGAGGGGGGCAGGATCAGCCCCAGCATTTT
CASSLGGGQDQPQHF
>many|NA|TRBJ2-4|TRBV12-3/TRBV12-4
TGTGCCAGCAGTTTTCTGAATTGGGGCAAAAACATTCAGTACTTC
CASSFLNWGKNIQYF
>NA|TRBD1|TRBJ1-4|TRBV6-1
TGTGCCAGCAGTCCTTACAGGGGGTCTAATGAAAAACTGTTTTTT
CASSPYRGSNEKLFF
>few|NA|TRBJ1-2|TRBV6-5
TGTGCCAGCAGTTACGAGACGAATGGCTACACCTTC
CASSYETNGYTF
>NA|NA|TRBJ2-5|TRBV3-1
TGTGCCAGCAGCCAACTCAAGGCCGGGGCCGAGACCCAGTACTTC
CASSQLKAGAETQYF
>few|NA|TRBJ1-4|TRBV5-1
TGCGCCAGCAGCACACGACTCGGTGGGGGGGAAAAACTGTTTTTT
CASSTRLGGGEKLFF
>few|NA|TRBJ1-3|TRBV28
TGTGCCAGCAGTTTTGGGCTGGCCACGGAGATAGGAAACACCATATATTTT
CASSFGLATEIGNTIYF
>many|TRBD2|TRBJ2-7|TRBV27
TGTGCCAGCAGTTTATCGATGCGGCTAGCGGGACCCTACGAGCAGTACTTC
CASSLSMRLAGPYEQYF
>NA|NA|TRBJ1-2|TRBV18
TGTGCCAGCTCACCACGAGATGGGTTTCCCTATGGCTACACCTTC
CASSPRDGFPYGYTF
>few|TRBD1|TRBJ2-5|TRBV4-1
TGCGCCAGCAGCCAAGCCGGGGGGACAGGGGGAAAAGAGACCCAGTACTTC
CASSQAGGTGGKETQYF
>few|TRBD2|TRBJ2-3|TRBV20-1
TGCAGTGCTGGGGGGGATAGCGGGGGATTTCCAGATACGCAGTATTTT
CSAGGDSGGFPDTQYF
>NA|TRBD2|TRBJ2-5|TRBV20-1
TGCAGTGCTATAAATCGGACTAGCCGGGGTTTGGGCAGAGAGACCCAGTACTTC
CSAINRTSRGLGRETQYF
>many|TRBD2|TRBJ2-1|TRBV27
TGTGCCAGCAGTTTATCGGGACTAGCGGGGTGGGACAATGAGCAGTTCTTC
CASSLSGLAGWDNEQFF
>NA|NA|TRBJ2-7|TRBV25-1
TGTGCCAGCAGTGATCTAGACGACAGGTTCTACGAGCAGTACTTC
CASSDLDDRFYEQYF
>few|TRBD2|TRBJ2-7|TRBV4-2
TGTGCCAGCAGCCAAGCCCTAGCGGGGGGCCCCTACGAGCAGTACTTC
CASSQALAGGPYEQYF
>few|NA|TRBJ1-4|TRBV3-1
TGTGCCAGCAGCCAAGAGGACTCCGCTAATGAAAAACTGTTTTTT
CASSQEDSANEKLFF
>many|TRBD2|TRBJ2-1|TRBV20-1
TGCAGTGCTAGCGGGACTAGCGAAACAAATGAGCAGTTCTTC
CSASGTSETNEQFF
>once|NA|TRBJ2-7|TRBV29-1
TGCAGCGTAAGGGGGTTATCCTACGAGCAGTACTTC
CSVRGLSYEQYF
>many|NA|TRBJ1-2|TRBV29-1
TGCAGCGTTGTCCCACAGGGCAGGGTACCCTATGGCTACACCTTC
CSVVPQGRVPYGYTF
>NA|TRBD1|TRBJ2-3|TRBV30
TGTGCCTGGGACAGGGAAGCAGATACGCAGTATTTT
CAWDREADTQYF
>many|TRBD2|TRBJ2-3|TRBV3-1
TGTGCCAGCAGCCAACTAGCGGGAAGCACAGATACGCAGTATTTT
CASSQLAGSTDTQYF
>NA|TRBD1|TRBJ1-5|TRBV20-1
TGCAGTGCTAGCCCCGACAGGGGGGGACAGCCCCAGCATTTT
CSASPDRGGQPQHF
>NA|NA|TRBJ1-3|TRBV9
TGTGCCAGCAGCGTAGTGGGTTCTGACTCTGGAAACACCATATATTTT
CASSVVGSDSGNTIYF